This T cell receptor (beta chain) was profiled in a study of shared clonotypes between healthy human individuals. Evenly divided among several immunoSEQ plates was the genomic DNA of each subset. Per the authors' pipeline: Quality scores were absent from the junction-only immunoSEQ sequences, so filtering differed. Profiled with immunoSEQ multiplex PCR; TCRdb holds only in-frame clones, not every one. D and trimming were read from the DNA, whereas the V and J calls and clone size are those reported in that table. The profile shows around 600,000 clones, approximately 95% of them singletons. Positive CCR7 selection of CD45RO-negative cells yielded the naive CD8 cells, and terminally differentiated effector memory CD45RA+ cells were excluded. Every donor was a Caucasian adult from Nashville, Tennessee. The germline CDR1 and CDR2 sequences are MGHRA and YSYEKL. This CDR3 comprises 12 residues. V lost 3 bases and J lost 3, with 6 bases in between.

Worth noting for this clone: This same CDR3 is encoded by further DNA sequences in the sample.

This receptor was identified in a woman in her twenties or thirties in good health. The chain combines TRBV4-1 with TRBJ2-7, with D perhaps TRBD2 (6 bases). Input material: naive CD8+ T cells sorted from blood. CDR3 residues: CASSQGGYEQYF. The CDR3 coding sequence is TGCGCCAGCAGCCAGGGGGGCTACGAGCAGTACTTC.